This entry lists 28 T cell receptor beta chains sequenced from one sample in a study of CD8 T cells in ankylosing spondylitis. Study-level findings and limits: There was a TCR beta motif, made of several highly homologous variants, that appeared characteristic of ankylosing spondylitis blood.

Their recognized antigens are unknown. TCRdb re-called the 5' RACE reads through MiXCR, storing one row per CDR3 protein. The sample has about 400,000 distinct CDR3 sequences, around 22% seen once; the top ten hold roughly a sixth. The source material was blood, either unsorted or a sorted T cell fraction (not recorded which). The receptor source for this set is a male donor with ankylosing spondylitis.

This clonotype showed up just a few times. The rearrangement uses TRBV24-1 and TRBJ2-2, with a weak D call TRBD2 (7 bases). This CDR3 has 17 amino acids. Trimming left V 4 bases short and J 1 base short, with 15 bases between. Germline CDR1 reads KGHDR; CDR2 reads SFDVKD. CDR3 amino acids: CATSDLRGRGNTGELFF. For the CDR3, the DNA is TGTGCCACCAGTGACTTGAGGGGGAGGGGGAACACCGGGGAGCTGTTTTTT.

This clonotype has more than one count but fewer than ten. The CDR3: CASTKEYEQYF. DNA of the CDR3: TGTGCCAGCACCAAGGAATACGAGCAGTACTTC. This rearrangement joins TRBV7-9 to TRBJ2-7; D is unresolved. This CDR3 has 11 amino acids. V was pared by 7 bases and J by 4 bases, with 8 bases between. The germline CDR1 and CDR2 sequences are SEHNR and FQNEAQ (reference sequence).

The chain joins TRBV10-3 to TRBJ1-6; TRBD1 matches 10 bases. Trimming cost V 6 bases and J 7 bases; bases outside gene matches: 3. Germline CDR1 reads ENHRY; CDR2 reads SYGVKD. CDR3 size: 14 residues. CDR3 DNA: TGTGCCATCAGCGCGGGACAGGGGAATTCACCCCTCCACTTT. Residues: CAISAGQGNSPLHF.

This clonotype was seen more than once but under ten times. V is TRBV28 and J is TRBJ2-7; the D gene could be TRBD1 or TRBD2 (5 bases each). CDR1 and CDR2 (germline): MDHEN, SYDVKM. The length of the CDR3 is 13 residues. The V gene lost 3 bases and the J gene lost 8 bases, with 14 bases spanning the gap. This CDR3 reads CASSFGARVQQYF. The DNA for the CDR3 is TGTGCCAGCAGTTTTGGGGCGAGGGTCCAGCAGTACTTC.

The CDR3 sequence: CSPRTPGSYEQYF. Here the CDR3 DNA reads TGCAGCCCCAGGACCCCGGGGTCCTACGAGCAGTACTTC. This sequence joins TRBV20-1 and TRBJ2-7; possible D gene TRBD2, 5 bases. CDR1 is DFQATT, CDR2 SNEGSKA, per germline (reference sequence). The CDR3 totals 13 residues.

The CDR3 region has the DNA TGTGCCATCAAGGAACTAGCGGGAGGTGATGAGCAGTTCTTC. Translated, it gives CAIKELAGGDEQFF. The chain uses TRBV10-3 and TRBJ2-1; 12 nucleotides agree with TRBD2. Germline CDR1 and CDR2: ENHRY and SYGVKD. V lost 7 bases, J lost 8 bases, and 6 bases stayed unmatched. CDR3 length: 14 residues.

Only a few counts were recorded for this clonotype. V and J are TRBV5-1 and TRBJ2-7, with 7 bases that match TRBD1. The length of the CDR3 is 16 residues. Trimming at V came to 4 bases and at J to 2 bases, leaving 12 bases not matched to a gene. The V gene's germline CDR1 is SGHRS and CDR2 YFSETQ. The chain's CDR3 is CASSEGQSPIPYEQYF. As DNA, the CDR3 is TGCGCCAGCAGCGAGGGACAGAGCCCAATTCCCTACGAGCAGTACTTC.

V usage is TRBV7-2 and J usage is TRBJ2-5, with 10 bases matching TRBD2. Germline lookup yields CDR1 SGHTA and CDR2 FQGNSA. The CDR3 length is 16 residues. V lost 5 bases and J lost 4; bases outside the gene matches: 10. The CDR3 coding sequence is TGTGCCAGCAGCCCTACCTTGGCTAGCGGGAGAGAGACCCAGTACTTC. Its protein is CASSPTLASGRETQYF.

At least ten counts were recorded for this clonotype. J is TRBJ2-7 and V is TRBV5-1; TRBD1 agrees at 9 bases. The V gene's germline CDR1 is SGHRS and CDR2 YFSETQ. This CDR3 is 15 amino acids long. V dropped 0 bases and J dropped 1; count of bases not matched to a gene: 2. Here the CDR3 reads CASSLAQGASYEQYF. In nucleotides, the CDR3 is TGCGCCAGCAGCTTGGCACAGGGGGCTTCCTACGAGCAGTACTTC.

The V and J genes are TRBV7-8 and TRBJ2-5; D is ambiguous. V lost 10 bases to trimming and J lost 0 bases, with 12 bases between them. Per germline, CDR1 SGHVS and CDR2 FQNEAQ. The CDR3 contains 13 residues. CDR3 in amino acids: CATTERNQETQYF. For the CDR3, the DNA is TGTGCCACCACGGAACGGAACCAAGAGACCCAGTACTTC. Supplemented by reference TRBV7-8 and TRBJ2-5, the full variable domain reads GAGVSQSPRYKVAKRGQDVALRCDPISGHVSLFWYQQALGQGPEFLTYFQNEAQLDKSGLPSDRFFAERPEGSVSTLKIQRTQQEDSAVYLCATTERNQETQYFGPGTRLLVL.

The chain joins TRBV6-5 to TRBJ1-1, with D possibly matching TRBD1 (5 bases). There are 15 residues in the CDR3. Trimming stripped 0 bases from V and 5 bases from J, with 13 bases between. The germline CDR1 and CDR2 sequences are MNHEY and SVGAGI. The CDR3 sequence: CASSYSWTGGTEAFF. CDR3 nucleotides: TGTGCCAGCAGTTACTCCTGGACCGGGGGGACTGAAGCTTTCTTT.

This chain links TRBV18 with TRBJ1-3; possible D gene TRBD1, 6 bases. V shed 6 bases and J shed 5 bases, with 17 bases lying between them. Germline V gene lookup returns CDR1 KGHSH and CDR2 LQKENI. The CDR3 totals 15 residues. For the CDR3, the DNA is TGTGCCAGCTCGGACAGTCCCGAAGGGAGAAACACCATATATTTT. Translated: CASSDSPEGRNTIYF.

The chain carries TRBV5-1 and TRBJ2-3, with 11 positions matching TRBD2. V was pared by 5 bases and J by 6 bases, with 20 bases of the junction left unmatched. Germline CDR1 and CDR2: SGHRS and YFSETQ. This CDR3 is built from 19 residues. The CDR3 region is CASSPRRTSGFSTVDTQYF. Here the CDR3 DNA reads TGCGCCAGCAGTCCCCGAAGGACTAGCGGGTTTTCCACCGTTGATACGCAGTATTTT.

This clonotype occurred a few times. The chain uses TRBV13 and TRBJ2-2; unclear D gene. The CDR3 is made up of 17 amino acids. Trimming removed 0 bases from V and 4 bases from J, with 15 bases in between. The germline gives CDR1 PRHDT, CDR2 FYEKMQ (reference sequence). The CDR3: CASSLGVLTSGTGELFF. As DNA, the CDR3 is TGTGCCAGCAGCTTAGGGGTTCTTACCTCGGGCACCGGGGAGCTGTTTTTT.

This clonotype has a handful of counts. The chain carries TRBV20-1 and TRBJ2-1; 7 bases map to TRBD2. V trimming: 2 bases; J trimming: 8 bases; junction bases outside the gene matches: 15. The CDR3 has 16 amino acids. CDR1 is DFQATT and CDR2 is SNEGSKA in the germline V gene (reference sequence). The CDR3 region has the DNA TGCAGTGCTAGATCAAGGAGGACTAGGGATTGGGATGAGCAGTTCTTC. It codes for CSARSRRTRDWDEQFF.

This clonotype appeared many times. V is TRBV6-5 and J is TRBJ1-1; D may be TRBD1 (6 bases). The CDR3 spans 15 residues. Trimming shortened V by 5 bases and J by 0 bases, and 13 bases separated the two germline ends. The germline V gene has CDR1 MNHEY and CDR2 SVGAGI. This chain's CDR3 is CASSTWDNLNTEAFF. The CDR3 coding sequence is TGTGCCAGCAGTACTTGGGACAACCTGAACACTGAAGCTTTCTTT.

Concerning this clonotype itself: One end of the junction fails to match germline, which may point to a read error. The CDR3, as DNA: TGTGCCAGCGGTTGGGGTCCCGAGACCCAGCACTTC. Encoded protein: CASGWGPETQHF. V and J are TRBV14 and TRBJ2-5; D is unclear. The CDR3 has 12 amino acids. Looked up from germline, CDR1 is SGHDN and CDR2 is FVKESK.

This rearrangement joins TRBV9 to TRBJ2-7; D is ambiguous. Trimming removed 0 bases from V and 5 bases from J, with 6 bases in between. The CDR3 loop spans 12 amino acids. From germline, CDR1 is SGDLS and CDR2 YYNGEE. Here the CDR3 reads CASSVEEHEQYF. CDR3 DNA sequence: TGTGCCAGCAGCGTAGAGGAGCACGAGCAGTACTTC.

This clonotype appeared once. The chain links TRBV20-1 to TRBJ2-2; 8 nucleotides line up with TRBD2. CDR1 is DFQATT, CDR2 SNEGSKA, per germline (reference sequence). Losses at the gene ends were 3 bases for V and 1 base for J; bases not matched to a gene: 1. CDR3 length: 14 amino acids. Written as DNA, the CDR3 is TGCAGTGCTAGCACTAGCGGGAACACCGGGGAGCTGTTTTTT. Translating it yields CSASTSGNTGELFF.

The V call is TRBV4-3, the J call TRBJ1-2; D remains ambiguous. CDR1 and CDR2 from the germline V gene are LGHNA and YSLEER. The CDR3 totals 15 residues. The V end was cut by 3 bases, the J end by 4 bases, with 15 bases between. CDR3 nucleotides: TGCGCCAGCAGCCACGACCGGACGGGGTTCTATGGCTACACCTTC. Its translation: CASSHDRTGFYGYTF.

This clonotype occurred a few times. The chain combines TRBV12-3 or TRBV12-4 with TRBJ2-1, with TRBD2 matching over 7 bases. This CDR3 has 15 amino acids. V dropped 4 bases and J dropped 3; count of bases not matched to a gene: 6. The CDR3 DNA is TGTGCCAGCAGTTACCCTGGGGGGGGCTACAATGAGCAGTTCTTC. Its translation: CASSYPGGGYNEQFF.

The table lists this clonotype with a few counts. The CDR3 sequence is CASSLALSHNEQFF. The CDR3 DNA reads TGCGCCAGCAGCTTGGCCCTGTCCCACAATGAGCAGTTCTTC. The chain couples TRBV5-1 to TRBJ2-1; D gene ambiguous. Germline CDR1 reads SGHRS; CDR2 reads YFSETQ. Trimming cost V 0 bases and J 5 bases, with 9 bases left between them. The CDR3 length is 14 residues.

The rearrangement uses TRBV7-9 and TRBJ2-7, with 7 bases fitting TRBD2. Germline V gene sequence: CDR1 SEHNR, CDR2 FQNEAQ (reference sequence). This CDR3 contains 14 residues. V shed 3 bases, J shed 5 bases, and the junction held 7 bases outside the gene matches. The CDR3 DNA follows: TGTGCCAGCAGCTTGGGTCGCCGGGGGGACGAGCAGTACTTC. It is translated as CASSLGRRGDEQYF. Together with reference TRBV7-9 and TRBJ2-7, the CDR3 gives the full variable domain: DTGVSQNPRHKITKRGQNVTFRCDPISEHNRLYWYRQTLGQGPEFLTYFQNEAQLEKSRLLSDRFSAERPKGSFSTLEIQRTEQGDSAMYLCASSLGRRGDEQYFGPGTRLTVT.

This clonotype was seen more than once but under ten times. This chain uses TRBV7-2 with TRBJ1-2; TRBD1 is a possible D gene (6 bases). This CDR3 contains 14 residues. Trimming cost V 4 bases and J 4 bases, with 13 bases left between them. In germline, CDR1 is SGHTA, CDR2 FQGNSA. The CDR3 reads CASSSIGQSYGYTF. The CDR3 DNA sequence: TGTGCCAGCAGCTCGATCGGACAGAGCTATGGCTACACCTTC.

The table lists this clonotype with a few counts. This chain links TRBV4-1 with TRBJ2-5; 10 bases are a match to TRBD1. Germline assignment: CDR1 MGHRA and CDR2 YSYEKL. This CDR3 comprises 15 residues. V gave up 4 bases and J gave up 7 bases; unmatched junction bases: 9. The chain's CDR3 is CASSLSDRGRGTQYF. CDR3 bases: TGCGCCAGCAGCCTAAGTGACAGGGGGCGAGGGACCCAGTACTTC.

The chain combines TRBV10-1 with TRBJ2-3; D is possibly TRBD2 (6 bases). Germline CDR1 WNHNN, CDR2 SYGVQD (reference sequence). The V gene lost 3 bases and the J gene lost 4 bases, with 14 bases spanning the gap. CDR3 size: 15 residues. The CDR3 region has the DNA TGCGCCAGCAGTGATGCGGGATCCACCCCAGATACGCAGTATTTT. Its protein product is CASSDAGSTPDTQYF.

This clonotype was detected only a few times. This chain joins TRBV5-1 and TRBJ2-7; 8 bases line up with TRBD1. The germline V gene encodes CDR1 SGHRS and CDR2 YFSETQ. The ends lost 3 bases at V and 4 bases at J; junction bases unmatched: 12. This CDR3 region has 16 residues. CDR3 sequence reads: CASSSLGGQGAYEQYF. The CDR3 DNA is TGCGCCAGCAGCTCCCTAGGGGGGCAGGGGGCGTACGAGCAGTACTTC.

The chain carries TRBV18 and TRBJ2-4, with D uncertain. Germline V CDR1 and CDR2: KGHSH, LQKENI. This CDR3 is 15 amino acids long. The germline V and J ends were trimmed by 1 base and 1 base, with 8 bases remaining between them. DNA for the CDR3: TGTGCCAGCTCACCACAGCCCAGCGCCAAAAACATTCAGTACTTC. Translation gives CASSPQPSAKNIQYF.